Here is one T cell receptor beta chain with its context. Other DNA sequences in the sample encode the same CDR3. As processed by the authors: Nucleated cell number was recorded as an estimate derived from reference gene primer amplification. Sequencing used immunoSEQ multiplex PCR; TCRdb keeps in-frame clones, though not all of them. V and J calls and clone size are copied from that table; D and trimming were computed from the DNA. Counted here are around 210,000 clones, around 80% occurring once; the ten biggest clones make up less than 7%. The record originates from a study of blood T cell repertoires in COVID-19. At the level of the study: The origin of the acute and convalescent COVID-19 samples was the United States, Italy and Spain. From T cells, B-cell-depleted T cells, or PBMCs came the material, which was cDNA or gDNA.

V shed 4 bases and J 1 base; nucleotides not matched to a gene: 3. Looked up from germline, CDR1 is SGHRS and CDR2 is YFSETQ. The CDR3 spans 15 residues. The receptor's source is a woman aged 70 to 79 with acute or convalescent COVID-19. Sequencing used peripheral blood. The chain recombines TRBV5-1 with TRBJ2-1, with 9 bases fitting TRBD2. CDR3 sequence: CASSPGLASYNEQFF. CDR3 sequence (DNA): TGCGCCAGCAGCCCGGGACTAGCTTCCTACAATGAGCAGTTCTTC.